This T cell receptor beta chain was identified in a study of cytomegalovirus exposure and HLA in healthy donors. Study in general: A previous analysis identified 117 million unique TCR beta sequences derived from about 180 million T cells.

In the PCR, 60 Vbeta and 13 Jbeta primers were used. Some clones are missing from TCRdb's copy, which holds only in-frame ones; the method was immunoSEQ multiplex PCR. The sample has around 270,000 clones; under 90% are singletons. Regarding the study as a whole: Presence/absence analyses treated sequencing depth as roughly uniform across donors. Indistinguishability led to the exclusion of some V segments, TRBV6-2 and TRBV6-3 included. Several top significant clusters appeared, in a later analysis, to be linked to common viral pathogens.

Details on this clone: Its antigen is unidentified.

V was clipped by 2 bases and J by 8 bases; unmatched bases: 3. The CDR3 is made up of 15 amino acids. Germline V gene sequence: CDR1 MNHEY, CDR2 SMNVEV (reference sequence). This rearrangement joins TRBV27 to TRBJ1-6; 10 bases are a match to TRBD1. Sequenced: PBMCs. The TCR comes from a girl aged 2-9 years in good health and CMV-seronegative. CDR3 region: CASSLLTGGDSPLHF. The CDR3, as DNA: TGTGCCAGCAGTTTACTGACAGGGGGCGATTCACCCCTCCACTTT.